This TCR beta chain was retrieved from a study of early stage breast cancer tumors. In the study overall: About 70% of the 16 invasive tumors were ER+, PR+ and HER2-. Invasive lobular carcinomas made up about 30% of the 12 ER+/PR+/HER2- tumors. Findings of the study overall: In 14 of 16 patients, blood comparison separated tumor from normal breast. Most shared enriched TCRB sequences were commonly generated ones.

By sample share, this clone is medium-sized (0.01 to 0.1%). Its target is unknown. Generated by immunoSEQ multiplex PCR, the TCRdb table keeps only in-frame clones and is missing some. The top ten hold 8% to 10% of the sample, which has fewer than 30,000 clones, 50% to 75% seen once. V shed 1 base, J shed 7 bases, and the junction held 6 bases outside the gene matches. CDR1 and CDR2 from the germline V gene are SGHTA and FQGTGA. The CDR3 has 16 amino acids. The sample was breast tumor tissue. The receptor was derived from a person aged 45 to 59 with breast cancer. This chain links TRBV7-3 with TRBJ2-1; 11 bases match TRBD2. CDR3 bases: TGTGCCAGCAGCTTAATAGCGGGAGGGCCCTTGAATGAGCAGTTCTTC. This translates into CASSLIAGGPLNEQFF.